This TCR beta chain was recovered during a study of T-cell memory formation after mild COVID-19. TCRdb ran MiXCR on the 5' RACE reads and lists one entry per CDR3 protein. The data show about 400,000 distinct CDR3 sequences, roughly 15% seen once. After removal of 6 bases from V and 16 bases from J, the junction contained 12 bases not matched to a gene. This CDR3 contains 12 residues. Overall study findings and caveats: The authors left the SARS-CoV-2 specificity of second-wave clones peaking on day 37 unconfirmed.

This clonotype occurred a few times. What it recognizes is unknown. J is TRBJ2-1 and V is TRBV12-3 or TRBV12-4; 7 bases match TRBD2. The TCR originated in a young man who had mild COVID-19 (a few samples of this study predate the infection). Cell type and time point are not known. The sequenced sample consisted of PBMCs or a T cell subset sorted from them (not recorded which). CDR3 residues: CASRDGEGACFF. The DNA for the CDR3 is TGTGCCAGCAGGGACGGGGAGGGTGCGTGCTTCTTC.